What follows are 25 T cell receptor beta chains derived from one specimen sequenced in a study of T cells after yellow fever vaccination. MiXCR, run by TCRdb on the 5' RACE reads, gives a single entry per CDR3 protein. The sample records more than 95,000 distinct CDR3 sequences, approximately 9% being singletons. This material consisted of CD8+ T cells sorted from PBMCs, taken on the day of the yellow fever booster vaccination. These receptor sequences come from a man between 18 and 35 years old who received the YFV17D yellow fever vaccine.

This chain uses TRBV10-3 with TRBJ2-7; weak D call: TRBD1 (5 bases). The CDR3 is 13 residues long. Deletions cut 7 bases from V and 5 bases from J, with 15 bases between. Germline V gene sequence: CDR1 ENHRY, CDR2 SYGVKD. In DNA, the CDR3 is TGTGCCATCAAGGGGATAACCGGCGACGAGCAGTACTTC. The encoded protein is CAIKGITGDEQYF.

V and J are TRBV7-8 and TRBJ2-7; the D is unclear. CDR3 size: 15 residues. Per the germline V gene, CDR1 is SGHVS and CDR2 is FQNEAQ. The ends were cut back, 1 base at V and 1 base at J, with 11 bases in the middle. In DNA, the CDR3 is TGTGCCAGCAGCTTAGTGGGTTCACCATCCTACGAGCAGTACTTC. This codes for CASSLVGSPSYEQYF.

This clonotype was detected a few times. In DNA, the CDR3 is TGTGCCAGCAGTTTTCTTGGGAGTAATTCACCCCTCCACTTT. It encodes CASSFLGSNSPLHF. The genes are TRBV28 and TRBJ1-6, with D unclear. Germline V lookup: CDR1 MDHEN, CDR2 SYDVKM. The V end was cut by 3 bases, the J end by 6 bases, with 9 bases between. This CDR3 spans 14 amino acids.

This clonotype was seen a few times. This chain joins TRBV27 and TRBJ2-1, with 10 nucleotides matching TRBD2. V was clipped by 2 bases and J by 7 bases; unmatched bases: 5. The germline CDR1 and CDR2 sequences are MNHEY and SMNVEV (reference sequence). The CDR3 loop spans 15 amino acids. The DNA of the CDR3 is TGTGCCAGCAGTTTACTTGGACTAGCGGTGAATGAGCAGTTCTTC. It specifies CASSLLGLAVNEQFF.

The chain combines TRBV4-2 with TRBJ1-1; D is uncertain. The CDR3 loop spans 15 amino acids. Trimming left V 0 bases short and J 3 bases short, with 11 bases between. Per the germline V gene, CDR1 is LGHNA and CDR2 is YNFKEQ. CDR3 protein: CASSQELLADTEAFF. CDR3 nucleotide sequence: TGTGCCAGCAGCCAAGAATTGCTGGCGGACACTGAAGCTTTCTTT.

CDR3 protein: CAISDTGHNYGYTF. The DNA for the CDR3 is TGTGCCATCAGTGATACGGGACACAACTATGGCTACACCTTC. This chain uses TRBV10-3 with TRBJ1-2; weak D call: TRBD1 (6 bases). V was clipped by 3 bases and J by 2 bases, with 10 bases between them. The germline V gene encodes CDR1 ENHRY and CDR2 SYGVKD. The CDR3 contains 14 residues.

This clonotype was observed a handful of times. CDR3 in amino acids: CASSQGQADTQYF. The CDR3 bases are TGTGCCAGCAGTCAAGGACAGGCGGATACGCAGTATTTT. This rearrangement joins TRBV12-3 or TRBV12-4 to TRBJ2-3, with 7 bases matching TRBD1. With V trimmed by 5 bases and J by 6 bases, 5 bases remained unmatched. The CDR3 extends over 13 amino acids.

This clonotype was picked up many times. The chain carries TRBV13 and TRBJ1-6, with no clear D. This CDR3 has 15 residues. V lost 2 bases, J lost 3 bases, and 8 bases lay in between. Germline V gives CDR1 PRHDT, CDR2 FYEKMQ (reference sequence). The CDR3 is CASSLTRDYNSPLHF. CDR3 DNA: TGTGCCAGCAGCTTAACGCGGGACTATAATTCACCCCTCCACTTT.

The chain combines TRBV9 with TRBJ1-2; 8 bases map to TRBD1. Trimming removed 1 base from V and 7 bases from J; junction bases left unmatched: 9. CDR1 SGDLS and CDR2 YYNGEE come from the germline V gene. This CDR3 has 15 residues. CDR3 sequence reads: CASSVTDRELGGYTF. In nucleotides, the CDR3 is TGTGCCAGCAGCGTAACGGACAGGGAACTGGGTGGCTACACCTTC.

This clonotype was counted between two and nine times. The CDR3 DNA is TGTGCCAGCAGCTCCAGGGATCTGAATGAGCAGTTCTTC. Translated: CASSSRDLNEQFF. The gene calls are TRBV7-3 and TRBJ2-1; D possibly corresponds to TRBD1 (5 bases). This CDR3 spans 13 amino acids. Germline V gives CDR1 SGHTA, CDR2 FQGTGA. Between the trimmed V and J ends, which lost 4 bases and 7 bases, there was a span of 11 bases.

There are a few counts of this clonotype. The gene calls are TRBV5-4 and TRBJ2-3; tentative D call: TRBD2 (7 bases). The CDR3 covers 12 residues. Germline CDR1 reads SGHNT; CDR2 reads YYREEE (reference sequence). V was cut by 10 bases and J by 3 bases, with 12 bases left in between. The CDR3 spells CAVGGGTDTQYF. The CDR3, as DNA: TGTGCCGTAGGGGGGGGGACAGATACGCAGTATTTT.

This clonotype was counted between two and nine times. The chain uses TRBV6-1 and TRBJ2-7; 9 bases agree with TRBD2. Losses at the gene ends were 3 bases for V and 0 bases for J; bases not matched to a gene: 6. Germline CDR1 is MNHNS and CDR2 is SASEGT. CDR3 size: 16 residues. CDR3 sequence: CASSDLAGQNSYEQYF. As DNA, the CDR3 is TGTGCCAGCAGTGACCTAGCGGGGCAAAACTCCTACGAGCAGTACTTC.

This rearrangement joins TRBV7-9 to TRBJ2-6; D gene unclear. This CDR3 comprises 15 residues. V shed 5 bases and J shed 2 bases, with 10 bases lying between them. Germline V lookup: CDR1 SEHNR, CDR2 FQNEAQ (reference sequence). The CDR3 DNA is TGTGCCAGCAGCCGTGTTTGGGCTGGGGCCAACGTCCTGACTTTC. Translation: CASSRVWAGANVLTF.

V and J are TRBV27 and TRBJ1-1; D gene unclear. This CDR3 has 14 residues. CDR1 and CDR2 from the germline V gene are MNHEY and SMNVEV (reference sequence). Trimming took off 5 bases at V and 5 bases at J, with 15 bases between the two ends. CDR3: CASSMAGRGTEAFF. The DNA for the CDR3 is TGTGCCAGCAGTATGGCTGGCCGAGGGACTGAAGCTTTCTTT.

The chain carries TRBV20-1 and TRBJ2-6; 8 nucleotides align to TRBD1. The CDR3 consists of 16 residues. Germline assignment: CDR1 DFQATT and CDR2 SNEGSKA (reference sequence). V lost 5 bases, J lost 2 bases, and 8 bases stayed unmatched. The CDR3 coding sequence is TGCAGTGCTTCGGACAGGGAAAGTGCTGGGGCCAACGTCCTGACTTTC. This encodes CSASDRESAGANVLTF.

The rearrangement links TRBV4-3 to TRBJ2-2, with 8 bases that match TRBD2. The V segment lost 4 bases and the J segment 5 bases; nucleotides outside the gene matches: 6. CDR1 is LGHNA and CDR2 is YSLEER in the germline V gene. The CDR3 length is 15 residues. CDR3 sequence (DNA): TGCGCCAGCAGCCGCTACAGCGGGGGTACCGGGGAGCTGTTTTTT. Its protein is CASSRYSGGTGELFF.

The CDR3 nucleotides are TGTGCCAGCAGCGGAGGCGTTTGGGGCTACACCTTC. It encodes CASSGGVWGYTF. V gene TRBV6-5 combines with J gene TRBJ1-2; D is unclear. CDR3 length: 12 residues. Germline CDR1 is MNHEY and CDR2 is SVGAGI. V shed 6 bases and J shed 8 bases, with 13 bases lying between them.

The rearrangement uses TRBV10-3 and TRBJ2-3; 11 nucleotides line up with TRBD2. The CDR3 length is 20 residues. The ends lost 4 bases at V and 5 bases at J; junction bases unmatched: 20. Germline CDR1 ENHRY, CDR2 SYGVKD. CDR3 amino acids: CAISAPGTSGPFLLQDTQYF. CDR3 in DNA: TGTGCCATCAGTGCCCCGGGGACTAGCGGACCCTTTCTGCTGCAAGATACGCAGTATTTT.

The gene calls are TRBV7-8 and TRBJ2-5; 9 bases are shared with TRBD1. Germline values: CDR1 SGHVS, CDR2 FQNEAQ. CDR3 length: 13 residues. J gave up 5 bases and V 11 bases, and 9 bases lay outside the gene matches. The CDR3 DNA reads TGTGCCGGATCCACAGGGGGCGAGGAGACCCAGTACTTC. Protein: CAGSTGGEETQYF. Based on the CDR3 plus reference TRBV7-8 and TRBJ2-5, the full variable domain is GAGVSQSPRYKVAKRGQDVALRCDPISGHVSLFWYQQALGQGPEFLTYFQNEAQLDKSGLPSDRFFAERPEGSVSTLKIQRTQQEDSAVYLCAGSTGGEETQYFGPGTRLLVL.

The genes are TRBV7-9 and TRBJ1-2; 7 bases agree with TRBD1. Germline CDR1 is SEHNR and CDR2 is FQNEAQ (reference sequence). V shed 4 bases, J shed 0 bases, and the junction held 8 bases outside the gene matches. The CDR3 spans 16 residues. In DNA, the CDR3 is TGTGCCAGCAGCTCCCCCGGGGACAGAGCTAACTATGGCTACACCTTC. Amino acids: CASSSPGDRANYGYTF.

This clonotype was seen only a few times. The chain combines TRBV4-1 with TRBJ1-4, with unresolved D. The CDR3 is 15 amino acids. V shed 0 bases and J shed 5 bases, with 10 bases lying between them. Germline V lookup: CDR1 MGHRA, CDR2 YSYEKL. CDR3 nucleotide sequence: TGCGCCAGCAGCCAAGAAGCCCGGGGAAATGAAAAACTGTTTTTT. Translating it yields CASSQEARGNEKLFF.

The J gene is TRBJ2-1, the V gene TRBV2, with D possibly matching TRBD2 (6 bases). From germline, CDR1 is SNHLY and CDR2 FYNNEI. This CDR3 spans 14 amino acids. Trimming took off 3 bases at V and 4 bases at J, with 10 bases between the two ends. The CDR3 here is CASSDAGTYNEQFF. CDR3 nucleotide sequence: TGTGCCAGCAGTGATGCGGGGACTTACAATGAGCAGTTCTTC.

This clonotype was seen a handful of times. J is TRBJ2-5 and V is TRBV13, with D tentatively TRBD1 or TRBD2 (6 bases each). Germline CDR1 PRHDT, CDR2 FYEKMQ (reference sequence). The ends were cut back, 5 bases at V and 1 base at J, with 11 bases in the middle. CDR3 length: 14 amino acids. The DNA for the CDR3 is TGTGCCAGCAGCAAAGGGGGGTTCCAAGAGACCCAGTACTTC. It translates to CASSKGGFQETQYF.

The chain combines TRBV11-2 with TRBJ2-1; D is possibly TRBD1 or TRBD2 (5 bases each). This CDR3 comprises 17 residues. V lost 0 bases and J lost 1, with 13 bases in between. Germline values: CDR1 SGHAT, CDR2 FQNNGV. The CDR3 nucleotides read TGTGCCAGCAGCTTAGATCGGGGCCGCGGATCCTACAATGAGCAGTTCTTC. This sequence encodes CASSLDRGRGSYNEQFF.

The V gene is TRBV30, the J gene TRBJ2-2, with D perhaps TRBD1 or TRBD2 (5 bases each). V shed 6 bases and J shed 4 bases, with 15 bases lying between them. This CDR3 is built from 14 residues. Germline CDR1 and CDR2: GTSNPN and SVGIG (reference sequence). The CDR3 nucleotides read TGTGCCTGTCTAGCAGGGTCGACCACCGGGGAGCTGTTTTTT. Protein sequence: CACLAGSTTGELFF.